The T cell receptor (beta chain) described here comes from a study of identifying expanded T cells in peripheral blood. General study points: Variance in clone template counts between approximately two-week samples significantly increased with total template count across all healthy donors. Differentially abundant clones: around 1.1 between replicates, roughly 16 at roughly 2 weeks, 19 to 20 at four.

Using immunoSEQ multiplex PCR, the repertoire was profiled, and TCRdb retains in-frame clones only, with some absent. The sample holds about 81,000 clones, 84% seen once. No infections or other immune events were documented during collection. Notes on this clone: What it binds is unknown.

The V gene's germline CDR1 is MNHNS and CDR2 SASEGT. The CDR3 sequence is 15 residues long. V dropped 1 base and J dropped 0 bases, with 9 bases sitting between them. The genes are TRBV6-1 and TRBJ1-2, with a tentative D call TRBD1 (5 bases). Sample: blood. The clonotype was recovered from a person between 18 and 75 years old in good health. The CDR3 bases are TGTGCCAGCAGTGAAGTGGGCAGGGCTAACTATGGCTACACCTTC. It specifies CASSEVGRANYGYTF.